This T cell receptor (beta chain) was captured in a study of ipilimumab plus nivolumab after autologous stem cell transplantation. As for the study in general: Both relapsed and primary refractory DLBCL were included.

This clone was recorded a few times. TCRdb's table, derived via immunoSEQ multiplex PCR, lists solely in-frame clones and lacks some. The sample includes about 13,000 clones, 55% to 85% of them seen just once. Patients got ipilimumab 1 mg/kg beginning 14 to 28 days post-transplant. Dosing: nivolumab 3 mg/kg IV, weeks 1, 4, 7, 10, then every two weeks to week 26. Sequenced material: PBMCs, taken in a trial of ipilimumab plus nivolumab as post-transplant consolidation. The TCR sequence derives from a male donor with diffuse large B-cell lymphoma.

In DNA form, the CDR3 reads TGTGCTAGTGGCTTGTCTCAGGGTCCGGGGAATTCACCCCTCCACTTT. It yields the protein CASGLSQGPGNSPLHF. The chain combines TRBV12-5 with TRBJ1-6; TRBD1 might be the D (5 bases). Per the germline V gene, CDR1 is LGHNT and CDR2 is FRNRAP. This CDR3 contains 16 residues. The V and J ends lost 6 bases and 7 bases respectively, with 19 bases between them.